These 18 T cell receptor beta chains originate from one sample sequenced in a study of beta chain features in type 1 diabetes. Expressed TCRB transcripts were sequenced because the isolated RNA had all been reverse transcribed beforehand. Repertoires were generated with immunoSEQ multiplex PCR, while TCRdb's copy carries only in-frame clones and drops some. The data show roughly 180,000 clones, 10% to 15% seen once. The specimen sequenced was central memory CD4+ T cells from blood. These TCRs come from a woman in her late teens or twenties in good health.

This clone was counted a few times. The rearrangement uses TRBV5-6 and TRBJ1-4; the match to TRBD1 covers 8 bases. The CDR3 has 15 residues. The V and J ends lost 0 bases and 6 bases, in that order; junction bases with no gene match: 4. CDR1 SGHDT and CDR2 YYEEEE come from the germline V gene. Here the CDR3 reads CASSLGDRTYEKLFF. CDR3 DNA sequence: TGTGCCAGCAGCTTGGGGGACAGGACTTATGAAAAACTGTTTTTT.

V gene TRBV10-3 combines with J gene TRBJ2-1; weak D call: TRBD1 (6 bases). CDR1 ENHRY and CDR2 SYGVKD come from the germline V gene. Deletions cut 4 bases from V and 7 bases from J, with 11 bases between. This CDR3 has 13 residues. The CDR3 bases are TGTGCCATCAGTGCCGGGACACCGAATGAGCAGTTCTTC. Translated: CAISAGTPNEQFF.

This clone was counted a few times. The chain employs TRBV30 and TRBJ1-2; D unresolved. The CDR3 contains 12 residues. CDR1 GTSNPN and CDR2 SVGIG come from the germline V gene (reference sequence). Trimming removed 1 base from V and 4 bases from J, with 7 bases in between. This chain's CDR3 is CAWSALPYGYTF. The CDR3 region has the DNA TGTGCCTGGAGTGCCCTCCCCTATGGCTACACCTTC.

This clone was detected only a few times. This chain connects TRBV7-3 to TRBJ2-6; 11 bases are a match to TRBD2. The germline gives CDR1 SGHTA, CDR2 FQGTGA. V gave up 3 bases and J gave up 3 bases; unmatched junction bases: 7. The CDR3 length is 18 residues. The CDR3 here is CASSFTSGRGVGANVLTF. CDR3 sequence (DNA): TGTGCCAGCAGCTTTACTAGCGGGAGAGGAGTTGGGGCCAACGTCCTGACTTTC.

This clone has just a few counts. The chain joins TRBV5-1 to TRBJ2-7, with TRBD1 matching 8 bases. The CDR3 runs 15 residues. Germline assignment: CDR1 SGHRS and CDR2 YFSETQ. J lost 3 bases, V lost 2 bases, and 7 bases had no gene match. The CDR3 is CASSFWRQGIYEQYF. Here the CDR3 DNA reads TGCGCCAGCAGCTTTTGGAGACAGGGGATCTACGAGCAGTACTTC. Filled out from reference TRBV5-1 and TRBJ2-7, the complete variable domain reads KAGVTQTPRYLIKTRGQQVTLSCSPISGHRSVSWYQQTPGQGLQFLFEYFSETQRNKGNFPGRFSGRQFSNSRSEMNVSTLELGDSALYLCASSFWRQGIYEQYFGPGTRLTVT.

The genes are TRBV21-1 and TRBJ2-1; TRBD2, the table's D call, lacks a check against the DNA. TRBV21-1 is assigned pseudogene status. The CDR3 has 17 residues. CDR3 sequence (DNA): TGTGCCAGCAGCAAAGGGTCGAGGAGTCCGGAGGGCAATGAGCAGTTCTTC. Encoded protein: CASSKGSRSPEGNEQFF.

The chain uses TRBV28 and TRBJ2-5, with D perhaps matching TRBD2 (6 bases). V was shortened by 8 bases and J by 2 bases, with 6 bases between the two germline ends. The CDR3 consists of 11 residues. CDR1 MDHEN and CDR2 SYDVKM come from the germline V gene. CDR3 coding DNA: TGTGCCAGCGGGGGGCAAGAGACCCAGTACTTC. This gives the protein CASGGQETQYF.

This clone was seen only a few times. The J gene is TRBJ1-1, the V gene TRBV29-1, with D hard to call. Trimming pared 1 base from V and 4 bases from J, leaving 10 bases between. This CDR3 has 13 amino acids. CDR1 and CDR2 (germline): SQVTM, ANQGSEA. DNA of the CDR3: TGCAGCGTTGAAGTGTCGCGAAGCACTGAAGCTTTCTTT. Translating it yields CSVEVSRSTEAFF. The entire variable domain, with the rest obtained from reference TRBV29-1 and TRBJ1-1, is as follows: SAVISQKPSRDICQRGTSLTIQCQVDSQVTMMFWYRQQPGQSLTLIATANQGSEATYESGFVIDKFPISRPNLTFSTLTVSNMSPEDSSIYLCSVEVSRSTEAFFGQGTRLTVV.

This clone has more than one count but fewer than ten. CDR3 DNA: TGCAGCGCTGGGGGTGACAGGGGGCATGGCTACACCTTC. Its translation: CSAGGDRGHGYTF. The rearrangement links TRBV29-1 to TRBJ1-2; the match to TRBD1 covers 10 bases. There are 13 residues in the CDR3. V was clipped by 7 bases and J by 6 bases; unmatched bases: 8. Germline V CDR1 and CDR2: SQVTM, ANQGSEA.

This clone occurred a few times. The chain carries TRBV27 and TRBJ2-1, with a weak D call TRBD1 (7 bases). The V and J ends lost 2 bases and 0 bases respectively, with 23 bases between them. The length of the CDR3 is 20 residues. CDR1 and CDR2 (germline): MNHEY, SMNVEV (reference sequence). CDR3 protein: CASSLSWRGQSTSSYNEQFF. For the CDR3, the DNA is TGTGCCAGCAGTTTAAGTTGGCGGGGACAGAGTACGAGCTCCTACAATGAGCAGTTCTTC.

The CDR3 DNA follows: TGCAGCGCCAAAACACTAGCGGTAAACGAGCAGTACTTC. It is translated as CSAKTLAVNEQYF. V gene TRBV29-1 combines with J gene TRBJ2-7, with 8 bases fitting TRBD2. V lost 7 bases to trimming and J lost 5 bases; unmatched junction nucleotides: 10. Germline V gene data show CDR1 as SQVTM and CDR2 as ANQGSEA. The CDR3 runs to 13 residues.

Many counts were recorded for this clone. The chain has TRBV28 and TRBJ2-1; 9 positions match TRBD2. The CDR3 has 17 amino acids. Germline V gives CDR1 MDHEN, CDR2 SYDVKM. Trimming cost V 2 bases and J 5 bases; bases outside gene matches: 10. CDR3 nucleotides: TGTGCCAGCAGTTTACCCCATAGCGGGAGACCCAACAATGAGCAGTTCTTC. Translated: CASSLPHSGRPNNEQFF.

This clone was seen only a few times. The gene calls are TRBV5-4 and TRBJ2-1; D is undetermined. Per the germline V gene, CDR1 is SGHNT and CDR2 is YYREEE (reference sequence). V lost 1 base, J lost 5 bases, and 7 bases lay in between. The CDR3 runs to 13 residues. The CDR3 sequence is CASSLWRNNEQFF. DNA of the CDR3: TGTGCCAGCAGCTTGTGGCGGAACAATGAGCAGTTCTTC.

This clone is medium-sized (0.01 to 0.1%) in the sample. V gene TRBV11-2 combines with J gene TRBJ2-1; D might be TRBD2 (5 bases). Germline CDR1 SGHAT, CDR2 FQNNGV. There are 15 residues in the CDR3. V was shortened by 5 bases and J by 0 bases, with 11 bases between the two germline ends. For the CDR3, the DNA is TGTGCCAGCAGCCCGGCTAGCTACTCCTACAATGAGCAGTTCTTC. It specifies CASSPASYSYNEQFF. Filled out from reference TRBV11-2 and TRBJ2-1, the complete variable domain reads EAGVAQSPRYKIIEKRQSVAFWCNPISGHATLYWYQQILGQGPKLLIQFQNNGVVDDSQLPKDRFSAERLKGVDSTLKIQPAKLEDSAVYLCASSPASYSYNEQFFGPGTRLTVL.

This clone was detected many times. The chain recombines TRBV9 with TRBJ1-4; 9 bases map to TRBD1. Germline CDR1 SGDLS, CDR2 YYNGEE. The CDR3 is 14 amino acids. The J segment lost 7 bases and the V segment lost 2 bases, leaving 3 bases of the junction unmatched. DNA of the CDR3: TGTGCCAGCAGCGTCGGGACAGGGTCTGAAAAACTGTTTTTT. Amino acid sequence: CASSVGTGSEKLFF.

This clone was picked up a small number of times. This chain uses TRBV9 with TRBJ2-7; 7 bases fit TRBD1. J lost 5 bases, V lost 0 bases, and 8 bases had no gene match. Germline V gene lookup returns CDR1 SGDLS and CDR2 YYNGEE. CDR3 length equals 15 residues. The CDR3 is CASSVGGGEENEQYF. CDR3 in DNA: TGTGCCAGCAGCGTAGGAGGGGGCGAGGAGAACGAGCAGTACTTC.

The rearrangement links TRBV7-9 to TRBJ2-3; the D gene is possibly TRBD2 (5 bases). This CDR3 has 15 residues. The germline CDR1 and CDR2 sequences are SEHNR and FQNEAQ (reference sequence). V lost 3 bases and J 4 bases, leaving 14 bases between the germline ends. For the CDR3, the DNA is TGTGCCAGCAGCTTTCCGGCGGGTGTCGCAGATACGCAGTATTTT. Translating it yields CASSFPAGVADTQYF.

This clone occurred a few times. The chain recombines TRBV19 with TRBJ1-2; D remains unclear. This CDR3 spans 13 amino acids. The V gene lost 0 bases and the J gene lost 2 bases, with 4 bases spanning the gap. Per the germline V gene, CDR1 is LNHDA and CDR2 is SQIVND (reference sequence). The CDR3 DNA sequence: TGTGCCAGTAGTATAGAGGGCAACTATGGCTACACCTTC. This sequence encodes CASSIEGNYGYTF.